This TCR beta chain is from a study of CD8 T cells in Susac syndrome. Study-wide points: The study's TCR sequencing and HLA analysis drew on a certain number of individuals. That number was acknowledged as relatively small.

Random hexamers served to reverse transcribe roughly 0.45 to 1 ug RNA. TCRdb recomputed calls from the immunoSEQ multiplex PCR reads with MiXCR, one row per CDR3 protein. The sample contains approximately 170,000 distinct CDR3 sequences, approximately 92% of which appear only once. On this clonotype: Its antigen is currently unknown.

While serving as controls, healthy donors were matched for age and sex. Negative isolation was used for CD8+ and CD4+ T cells, and FACS enrichment was applied to TEMRA cells. Unmatched junction bases numbered 9, after V lost 4 bases and J lost 2 bases. The CDR3 has 16 amino acids. The sample consisted of CD4+ T cells from PBMCs. The sequence derives from a human donor in good health. This sequence joins TRBV12-3 or TRBV12-4 and TRBJ2-3; TRBD1 agrees at 7 bases. The CDR3 DNA reads as TGTGCCAGCAGTTCCCAGGGGGACAGACCCACAGATACGCAGTATTTT. It is translated as CASSSQGDRPTDTQYF.